One sample yielded the 15 T cell receptor beta chains listed below, sequenced in a study of T cell repertoires in cytomegalovirus infection. These receptors have no known antigen. From the reads, TCRdb called clonotypes with MiXCR, one entry per CDR3 protein. The repertoire holds 900,000 to 950,000 distinct CDR3 sequences, with roughly a third as singletons. Sequenced material: cultured CD8+ T cells from PBMCs, taken from culture after CMV antigen stimulation. These receptors all stem from a human donor in good health (CMV status not recorded). Some clones in this sample may be carry-over from other donors' samples.

This clonotype was counted a few times. J is TRBJ2-3 and V is TRBV6-6, with D uncertain. Germline CDR1 reads MNHNY; CDR2 reads SVGAGI (reference sequence). Trimming shortened V by 5 bases and J by 5 bases, and 23 bases separated the two germline ends. CDR3 size: 17 residues. The CDR3 loop reads CASSLYSVGLPQDTQYF. CDR3 sequence (DNA): TGTGCCAGCAGTCTGTATTCGGTGGGCCTTCCTCAAGATACGCAGTATTTT.

Many counts were recorded for this clonotype. The chain joins TRBV4-1 to TRBJ1-6; 7 bases are shared with TRBD1. V was clipped by 1 base and J by 8 bases; unmatched bases: 2. Germline CDR1 is MGHRA and CDR2 is YSYEKL. This CDR3 has 14 amino acids. CDR3 nucleotide sequence: TGCGCCAGCAGCCAAGGGCAGGGGGATTCACCCCTCCACTTT. Translating gives CASSQGQGDSPLHF.

V gene TRBV27 combines with J gene TRBJ2-7, with D maybe TRBD1 (7 bases). Germline V gene data show CDR1 as MNHEY and CDR2 as SMNVEV (reference sequence). The CDR3 has 14 amino acids. The V gene lost 8 bases and the J gene lost 5 bases, with 19 bases spanning the gap. CDR3 DNA: TGTGCCAGCCTTCGGGGGAACAGGGGTAACGAGCAGTACGTC. It yields the protein CASLRGNRGNEQYV.

This clonotype was found many times. The chain has TRBV7-9 and TRBJ1-1, with D tentatively TRBD1 (5 bases). This CDR3 region has 21 residues. V was trimmed by 5 bases and J by 0 bases, leaving 31 bases between them. The V gene's germline CDR1 is SEHNR and CDR2 FQNEAQ (reference sequence). CDR3 sequence reads: CASSHPDGGGRLLLMNTEAFF. The CDR3 nucleotides are TGTGCCAGCAGCCACCCCGACGGGGGAGGTCGGCTTCTACTCATGAACACTGAAGCTTTCTTT. Full variable domain (outside the CDR3, taken from reference TRBV7-9 and TRBJ1-1): DTGVSQNPRHKITKRGQNVTFRCDPISEHNRLYWYRQTLGQGPEFLTYFQNEAQLEKSRLLSDRFSAERPKGSFSTLEIQRTEQGDSAMYLCASSHPDGGGRLLLMNTEAFFGQGTRLTVV.

The chain uses TRBV28 and TRBJ2-3; 9 positions agree with TRBD2. The germline gives CDR1 MDHEN, CDR2 SYDVKM. V gave up 1 base and J gave up 6 bases; unmatched junction bases: 5. The CDR3 is 15 residues long. CDR3 nucleotide sequence: TGTGCCAGCAGTTTATCCGCTAGCGGGAAGGATACGCAGTATTTT. As protein: CASSLSASGKDTQYF.

The rearrangement joins TRBV6-2 or TRBV6-3 to TRBJ2-5; possibly TRBD1 or TRBD2 for D (5 bases each). The CDR3 covers 15 residues. With 7 bases removed from V and 5 bases from J, the gap between germline ends came to 20 bases. CDR1 is MNHEY, CDR2 SVGEGT, per germline. For the CDR3, the DNA is TGTGCCAGCACCCAATTCGGGGCCGAACTGGAGACCCAGTACTTC. Amino acids: CASTQFGAELETQYF.

Points on this clonotype: Mismatch with germline at one junction end may stem from a read error. The genes are TRBV27 and TRBJ1-6; 7 bases map to TRBD1. The germline CDR1 and CDR2 sequences are MNHEY and SMNVEV (reference sequence). The CDR3 is 18 amino acids. The CDR3 protein is CASSLRGLGGLYNTPLHF. DNA for the CDR3: TGTGCCAGCAGTTTAAGGGGCCTAGGGGGCCTCTATAATACACCCCTCCACTTT.

The chain joins TRBV5-1 to TRBJ2-5, with unresolved D. V lost 0 bases to trimming and J lost 2 bases, with 8 bases between them. From germline, CDR1 is SGHRS and CDR2 YFSETQ. This CDR3 spans 14 amino acids. CDR3 bases: TGCGCCAGCAGCTTGGATGTGGGACAAGAGACCCAGTACTTC. This sequence encodes CASSLDVGQETQYF.

As to this clonotype: Relative to the germline gene, one junction end is altered; a read error may explain this. The rearrangement uses TRBV27 and TRBJ1-5; D gene unclear. Germline V gives CDR1 MNHEY, CDR2 SMNVEV (reference sequence). There are 16 residues in the CDR3. CDR3 sequence reads: CANSSSFGPIHQPQHF. The CDR3 region has the DNA TGTGCCAACAGTTCCTCGTTCGGGCCGATCCATCAGCCCCAGCATTTT.

In the case of this clonotype: An end of the junction does not agree with germline; a read error may underlie this. The rearrangement uses TRBV7-9 and TRBJ2-3; 9 bases align to TRBD1. There are 13 residues in the CDR3. Germline CDR1 reads SEHNR; CDR2 reads FQNEAQ (reference sequence). CDR3 coding DNA: TGTGTCAGCAGCCGGACAGGGGAAGATACGCAGTATTTT. As protein: CVSSRTGEDTQYF.

The chain has TRBV15 and TRBJ2-5; 11 nucleotides line up with TRBD2. The trim removed 9 bases at V and 3 bases at J, leaving 9 bases unmatched. Germline assignment: CDR1 LNHNV and CDR2 YYDKDF (reference sequence). This CDR3 is built from 15 residues. The DNA for the CDR3 is TGTGCCACTAGAAACCTGGGACTAGCGGAAGAGACCCAGTACTTC. It specifies CATRNLGLAEETQYF.

The DNA for the CDR3 is TGTGCCAGCAGTGACTTAGCGGGGGGGCGAGAGCAGTTCTTC. Protein sequence: CASSDLAGGREQFF. The chain employs TRBV6-1 and TRBJ2-1, with TRBD2 matching 11 bases. CDR3 length: 14 residues. The junction had 5 bases not matched to a gene; V was cut back by 3 bases and J by 10 bases. Germline-derived CDR1 and CDR2 are MNHNS and SASEGT.

This clonotype came up many times. The chain combines TRBV6-1 with TRBJ1-1; tentatively, D is TRBD1 (5 bases). V gave up 1 base and J gave up 7 bases, with 13 bases separating them. The CDR3 has 14 residues. CDR1 and CDR2 (germline): MNHNS, SASEGT. The CDR3 spells CASSEGPGGYEAFF. The CDR3 coding sequence is TGTGCCAGCAGTGAAGGCCCGGGGGGATATGAAGCTTTCTTT.

Note on this clonotype: One junction end disagrees with the germline gene, perhaps due to a read error. The rearrangement links TRBV4-1 to TRBJ2-1, with TRBD2 identical over 7 bases. The CDR3 extends over 20 amino acids. The V gene's germline CDR1 is MGHRA and CDR2 YSYEKL. For the CDR3, the DNA is TGTGCCAGCAGCCTGCGCGGGATCCAGGGTACTCGGACTAGTCGGTATGAGCAGTTCTTC. This codes for CASSLRGIQGTRTSRYEQFF.

There are many counts of this clonotype. This chain links TRBV7-9 with TRBJ1-1; 11 bases align to TRBD1. V lost 4 bases and J lost 6; bases outside the gene matches: 4. CDR1 and CDR2 from the germline V gene are SEHNR and FQNEAQ (reference sequence). The CDR3 totals 14 residues. The CDR3 DNA follows: TGTGCCAGCAGCTGGGACAGGGGGATGTCTGAAGCTTTCTTT. This translates into CASSWDRGMSEAFF.